Below are 7 T cell receptor beta chains sequenced from a single sample in a study of human T cells and chemical hapten exposure. Time point defined: pre-sensitization, week 0. The treatment was: therapeutic diphenylcyclopropenone sensitization with weekly scalp DPC. TCRdb ran MiXCR on the RACE reads and lists one entry per CDR3 protein. This sample carries approximately 41,000 distinct CDR3 sequences, 7.5% to 9% of them seen once, and the ten largest clones take over 1%. The specimen was whole blood, collected in connection with sensitization to the hapten diphenylcyclopropenone (DPC). These receptor sequences come from a woman between 50 and 59 years old with alopecia areata. Some clones in this sample may be carry-over from other donors' samples.

V usage is TRBV10-3 and J usage is TRBJ2-7, with 10 bases matching TRBD1. Germline V gene data show CDR1 as ENHRY and CDR2 as SYGVKD. The CDR3 contains 14 residues. V was pared by 4 bases and J by 2 bases, with 2 bases of the junction left unmatched. CDR3 in amino acids: CAISADRGAYEQYF. Here the CDR3 DNA reads TGTGCCATCAGTGCGGACAGGGGGGCCTACGAGCAGTACTTC.

This clonotype appeared a few times. The chain recombines TRBV7-6 with TRBJ2-3, with D unclear. V shed 2 bases and J shed 0 bases, with 9 bases lying between them. The germline CDR1 and CDR2 sequences are SGHVS and FNYEAQ. The CDR3 has 15 residues. In nucleotides, the CDR3 is TGTGCCAGCAGCTTACAAGACTCTAGCACAGATACGCAGTATTTT. It is translated as CASSLQDSSTDTQYF. The whole variable domain, filled in from reference TRBV7-6 and TRBJ2-3, reads GAGVSQSPRYKVTKRGQDVALRCDPISGHVSLYWYRQALGQGPEFLTYFNYEAQQDKSGLPNDRFSAERPEGSISTLTIQRTEQRDSAMYRCASSLQDSSTDTQYFGPGTRLTVL.

This sequence joins TRBV7-2 and TRBJ2-7; 7 positions match TRBD2. Germline V gene lookup returns CDR1 SGHTA and CDR2 FQGNSA. The CDR3 is made up of 14 amino acids. The V gene end was trimmed by 4 bases and the J gene end by 6 bases; junction bases not matched to a gene: 9. As DNA, the CDR3 is TGTGCCAGCAGCTCCTGGGGGGGAGTGGGCGAGCAGTACTTC. As protein: CASSSWGGVGEQYF.

A few counts support this clonotype. V gene TRBV12-5 combines with J gene TRBJ2-1, with D perhaps assigned TRBD1 or TRBD2 (5 bases each). The V and J ends lost 0 bases and 9 bases respectively, with 9 bases between them. The V gene's germline CDR1 is LGHNT and CDR2 FRNRAP. The CDR3 contains 13 residues. For the CDR3, the DNA is TGTGCTAGTGGTTTGGTACACGGGGCTGAGCAGTTCTTC. Translating gives CASGLVHGAEQFF.

This clonotype was seen many times. Written as DNA, the CDR3 is TGTGCCAGCAGCTTAGTGGGGGCCCGTGAAGCTTTCTTT. Its translation: CASSLVGAREAFF. The chain combines TRBV11-2 with TRBJ1-1; D possibly corresponds to TRBD1 (6 bases). Germline loops: CDR1 SGHAT, CDR2 FQNNGV. V was clipped by 1 base and J by 7 bases, with 10 bases between them. This CDR3 has 13 residues.

This clonotype showed up many times. V usage is TRBV29-1 and J usage is TRBJ1-5; tentative D call: TRBD1 (5 bases). This CDR3 contains 14 residues. The V and J ends lost 7 bases and 2 bases respectively, with 15 bases between them. The V gene's germline CDR1 is SQVTM and CDR2 ANQGSEA. As DNA, the CDR3 is TGCAGCGCCTCCGGGGGTCGTGGCAATCAGCCCCAGCATTTT. It translates to CSASGGRGNQPQHF.

This clonotype was counted a few times. The chain uses TRBV6-5 and TRBJ2-7; 9 positions match TRBD1. Germline trimming cut 6 bases from V and 4 bases from J; bases unmatched to any gene: 13. The CDR3 totals 16 residues. The V gene's germline CDR1 is MNHEY and CDR2 SVGAGI. DNA for the CDR3: TGTGCCAGCAGACCTCCCGGGACAGGGAAGCGGTACGAGCAGTACTTC. Protein sequence: CASRPPGTGKRYEQYF.